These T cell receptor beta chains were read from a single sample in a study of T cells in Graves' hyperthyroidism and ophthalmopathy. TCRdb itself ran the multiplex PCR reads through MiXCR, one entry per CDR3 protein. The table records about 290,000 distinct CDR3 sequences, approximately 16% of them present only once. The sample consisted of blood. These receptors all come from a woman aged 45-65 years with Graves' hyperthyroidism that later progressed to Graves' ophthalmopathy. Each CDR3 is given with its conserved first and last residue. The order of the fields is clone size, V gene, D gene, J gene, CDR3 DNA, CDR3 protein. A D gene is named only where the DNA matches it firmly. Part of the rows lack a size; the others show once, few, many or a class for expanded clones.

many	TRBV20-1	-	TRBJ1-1	TGCAGTGCTAGCGAACTTCAGAACACTGAAGCTTTCTTT	CSASELQNTEAFF
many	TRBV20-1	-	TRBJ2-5	TGCAGTGCAAGTAGGGACCCCAGGGTTATGGAGACCCAGTACTTC	CSASRDPRVMETQYF
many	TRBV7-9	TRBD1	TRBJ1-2	TGTGCCAGCAGCTTATCGCGGACAGGGGGGCGTTATAGCTATGGCTACACCTTC	CASSLSRTGGRYSYGYTF
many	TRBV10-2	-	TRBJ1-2	TGCGCCAGCAGGGGACGGGCTAACTATGGCTACACCTTC	CASRGRANYGYTF
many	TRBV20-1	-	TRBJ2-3	TGCAGTGCTACCATCAGCACAGATACGCAGTATTTT	CSATISTDTQYF
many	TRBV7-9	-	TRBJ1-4	TGTGCCAGCAGCTTAGAGGCCCTAAATGAAAAACTGTTTTTT	CASSLEALNEKLFF
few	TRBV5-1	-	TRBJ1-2	TGCGCCAGCAGCTTGGCTGGGGGGAACTATGGCTACACCTTC	CASSLAGGNYGYTF
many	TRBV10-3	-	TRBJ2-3	TGTGCCATCAGTGAGTCCGGAGTTTCAGATACGCAGTATTTT	CAISESGVSDTQYF
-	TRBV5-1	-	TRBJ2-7	TGCGCCAGCAGCCTTGGGACTCTCTCCTACGAGCAGTACTTC	CASSLGTLSYEQYF
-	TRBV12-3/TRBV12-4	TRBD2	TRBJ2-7	TGTGCCAGCAACCTCCTGGGCGGGGAGGGCCTCTACGAGCAGTACTTC	CASNLLGGEGLYEQYF
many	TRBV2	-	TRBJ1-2	TGTGCCAGCAGTGCCGGGGATTATGGCTACACCTTC	CASSAGDYGYTF
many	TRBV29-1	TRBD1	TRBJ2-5	TGCAGCGGTGAGGGGGCGGTCGAGACCCAGTACTTC	CSGEGAVETQYF
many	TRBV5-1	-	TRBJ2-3	TGCGCCAGCAGTCAGTCAGGGAGTACGACAGATACGCAGTATTTT	CASSQSGSTTDTQYF
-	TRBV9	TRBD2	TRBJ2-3	TGTGCCAGCAGCGTACCCCTAAACTTTAGCGGGAGGGGAGGAGATACGCAGTATTTT	CASSVPLNFSGRGGDTQYF
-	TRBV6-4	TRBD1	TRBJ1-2	TGTGCCAGCAGTGAGACAGGGACTGGCTACACCTTC	CASSETGTGYTF
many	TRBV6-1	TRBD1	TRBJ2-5	TGTGCCAGCAGTCCCATGACAGGGATGGTGTACTTC	CASSPMTGMVYF
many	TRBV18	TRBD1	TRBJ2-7	TGTGCCAGCTCCCCTGCAAGGGACAGGGGATTGGGGTACTTC	CASSPARDRGLGYF
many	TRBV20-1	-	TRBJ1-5	TGCAGTGCGCTTCAGGGCTTTCAGCCCCAGCATTTT	CSALQGFQPQHF
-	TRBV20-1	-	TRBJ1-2	TGCACCTTTGGGGAAGACTATTATGGCTACACCTTC	CTFGEDYYGYTF
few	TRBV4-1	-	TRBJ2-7	TGCGCCAGCAGCCAAGACCCTTCTAAGGGCTACTACGAGCAGTACTTC	CASSQDPSKGYYEQYF
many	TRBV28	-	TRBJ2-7	TGTGCCAGCAGTATTACAGACTACGAGCAGTACTTC	CASSITDYEQYF
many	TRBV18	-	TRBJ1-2	TGTGCCAGCTCACCCGGACAGATCTATGGCTACACCTTC	CASSPGQIYGYTF
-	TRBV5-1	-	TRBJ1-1	TGCGCCAGCAGCTTATCACAGACTGAAGCTTTCTTT	CASSLSQTEAFF
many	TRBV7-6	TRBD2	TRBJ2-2	TGTGCCAGCAGCTTTTCACTAGCGAGACGCACCGGGGAGCTGTTTTTT	CASSFSLARRTGELFF
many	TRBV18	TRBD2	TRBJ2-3	TGTGCCAGCTCACCCCTTCGGGAGCGGGAGATCAAAGATACGCAGTATTTT	CASSPLREREIKDTQYF
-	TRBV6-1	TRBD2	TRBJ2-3	TGTGCCAGCAGTCAGGCTAGCGGGAGGGCCTCCTTCACAGATACGCAGTATTTT	CASSQASGRASFTDTQYF
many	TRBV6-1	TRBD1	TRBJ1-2	TGTGCCAGCAGTTCGACCGGGACAGCCTATGGCTACACCTTC	CASSSTGTAYGYTF